This T cell receptor (beta chain) appears in the sequencing data of a study of control samples from healthy donors and cancer patients. Sequenced by immunoSEQ multiplex PCR; TCRdb stores in-frame clones only, minus some. The sample shows nearly 200,000 clones, about 90% of them seen only once. There are 17 residues in the CDR3. Looked up from germline, CDR1 is LNHDA and CDR2 is SQIVND (reference sequence). V was clipped by 5 bases and J by 2 bases, with 19 bases between them. This receptor was taken from a man under 40 in good health. The chain is built from TRBV19 and TRBJ2-1; no clear D gene. The sequenced sample was blood. CDR3 loop: CASSPRVGRVTYNEQFF. CDR3 bases: TGTGCCAGTAGTCCACGGGTTGGTAGGGTTACCTACAATGAGCAGTTCTTC.